Following are 25 T cell receptor beta chains from one sample sequenced in a study of Tregs in tolerant kidney transplant recipients (dated by TCRdb to between 2019 and 2020). The method was the immunoSEQ multiplex PCR assay. Imported from immuneACCESS, the table was reduced by TCRdb to in-frame sequences with V and J called. These copies leave out some clones; in studies compared against another copy, an unresolved V gene accounts for under half, and the cause of the remainder is not known. Across this sample there are some 90,000 clones, with more than 90% seen only once. Around 4.5% of the sample goes to the ten largest clones. Input material: CD8+ T cells from blood. The receptors shown here come from a human donor in good health.

J is TRBJ2-1 and V is TRBV9; D not resolved. Per germline, CDR1 SGDLS and CDR2 YYNGEE. Between the trimmed V and J ends, which lost 4 bases and 7 bases, there was a span of 9 bases. CDR3 length: 12 amino acids. The CDR3 region has the DNA TGTGCCAGCAGCATACGTTTAAATGAGCAGTTCTTC. Translation gives CASSIRLNEQFF.

The chain employs TRBV15 and TRBJ2-5; a weak D match, TRBD1 (6 bases). This CDR3 has 15 residues. CDR1 is LNHNV, CDR2 YYDKDF, per germline (reference sequence). Trimming left V 7 bases short and J 5 bases short, with 20 bases between. In DNA form, the CDR3 reads TGTGCCACCACCAGGAACCACAGGGTTGGGGAGACCCAGTACTTC. Encoded protein: CATTRNHRVGETQYF.

CDR3: CASSGISGLGSHEQYF. DNA of the CDR3: TGTGCCAGCAGCGGAATTTCGGGATTAGGGAGTCACGAGCAGTACTTC. The V call is TRBV5-4, the J call TRBJ2-7; possibly TRBD2 for D (5 bases). Germline-derived CDR1 and CDR2 are SGHNT and YYREEE (reference sequence). The CDR3 covers 16 residues. Trimming removed 4 bases from V and 5 bases from J, with 22 bases in between.

The chain employs TRBV4-1 and TRBJ2-1; D is perhaps TRBD2 (5 bases). From germline, CDR1 is MGHRA and CDR2 YSYEKL. V dropped 0 bases and J dropped 11 bases, with 14 bases sitting between them. CDR3 length: 14 residues. CDR3 amino acids: CASSQERDYDKQFF. As DNA, the CDR3 is TGCGCCAGCAGCCAAGAGAGAGACTACGACAAGCAGTTCTTC.

The rearrangement joins TRBV11-2 to TRBJ2-1, with 13 bases lining up with TRBD2. V was pared by 4 bases and J by 2 bases, with 11 bases of the junction left unmatched. The CDR3 covers 19 residues. In germline, CDR1 is SGHAT, CDR2 FQNNGV. The CDR3 DNA sequence: TGTGCCAGCAGCTCAGTCCCGGGACTAGCGGGAAAAACCTACAATGAGCAGTTCTTC. It encodes CASSSVPGLAGKTYNEQFF.

The rearrangement links TRBV7-6 to TRBJ2-2; possibly TRBD1 or TRBD2 for D (5 bases each). The CDR3 is 17 amino acids. V lost 5 bases, J lost 5 bases, and 21 bases lay in between. Germline-derived CDR1 and CDR2 are SGHVS and FNYEAQ. CDR3 nucleotides: TGTGCCAGCAGCCTAGTCGGCTTGAGGGGCGCGACCGGGGAGCTGTTTTTT. Protein product: CASSLVGLRGATGELFF. The variable domain in full, completed from reference TRBV7-6 and TRBJ2-2, reads GAGVSQSPRYKVTKRGQDVALRCDPISGHVSLYWYRQALGQGPEFLTYFNYEAQQDKSGLPNDRFSAERPEGSISTLTIQRTEQRDSAMYRCASSLVGLRGATGELFFGEGSRLTVL.

The V call is TRBV6-5, the J call TRBJ2-1; TRBD2 matches at 7 bases. Trimming at V came to 0 bases and at J to 7 bases, leaving 9 bases not matched to a gene. Germline CDR1 reads MNHEY; CDR2 reads SVGAGI. This CDR3 has 16 amino acids. CDR3 bases: TGTGCCAGCAGTTACTCGGTTGGGCGGGAGATGAATGAGCAGTTCTTC. Its translation: CASSYSVGREMNEQFF.

The rearrangement uses TRBV21-1 and TRBJ1-2; the table gives TRBD1 as D, unverified against the DNA. TRBV21-1 is a pseudogene segment. The CDR3 runs to 17 residues. CDR3 loop: CASSQLRGTHANYGYTF. The CDR3 nucleotides read TGTGCCAGCAGCCAGCTAAGGGGGACACACGCTAACTATGGCTACACCTTC.

This clone was picked up one time. The rearrangement links TRBV2 to TRBJ2-1; the match to TRBD2 covers 10 bases. V dropped 10 bases and J dropped 9; count of bases not matched to a gene: 12. Germline V gene lookup returns CDR1 SNHLY and CDR2 FYNNEI. The CDR3 has 14 residues. The DNA for the CDR3 is TGTGCCACCCCCCGGCTAGCGGGAGATGGTGAGCAGTTCTTC. Its protein product is CATPRLAGDGEQFF.

The J gene is TRBJ1-3, the V gene TRBV27, with a weak D call TRBD1 (6 bases). There are 18 residues in the CDR3. Trimming left V 2 bases short and J 1 base short, with 18 bases between. Germline V gene sequence: CDR1 MNHEY, CDR2 SMNVEV (reference sequence). The CDR3 DNA sequence: TGTGCCAGCAGTTTAAGGACAGCCAAGGGGAGGTCTGGAAACACCATATATTTT. Amino acids: CASSLRTAKGRSGNTIYF.

This sequence joins TRBV2 and TRBJ1-2; the match to TRBD1 covers 7 bases. This CDR3 has 15 residues. Germline V gives CDR1 SNHLY, CDR2 FYNNEI. V was pared by 2 bases and J by 8 bases, with 11 bases of the junction left unmatched. The CDR3 region is CASSELPDRANGYTF. Here the CDR3 DNA reads TGTGCCAGCAGTGAACTCCCAGACAGGGCTAACGGCTACACCTTC.

V usage is TRBV7-9 and J usage is TRBJ2-7; D is perhaps TRBD2 (5 bases). The CDR3 extends over 14 amino acids. Germline-derived CDR1 and CDR2 are SEHNR and FQNEAQ (reference sequence). Trimming cost V 7 bases and J 0 bases, with 13 bases left between them. Written as DNA, the CDR3 is TGTGCCAGCACCCTAAGCGAGGGCTCCTACGAGCAGTACTTC. This codes for CASTLSEGSYEQYF.

The chain has TRBV7-3 and TRBJ2-1, with a weak D call TRBD2 (5 bases). V was trimmed by 4 bases and J by 0 bases, leaving 10 bases between them. Looked up from germline, CDR1 is SGHTA and CDR2 is FQGTGA. The CDR3 has 15 amino acids. Written as DNA, the CDR3 is TGTGCCAGCAGCTCTAGCAGGAGCTCCTACAATGAGCAGTTCTTC. Amino acids: CASSSSRSSYNEQFF.

The gene calls are TRBV30 and TRBJ1-3, with 8 bases matching TRBD1. The CDR3 loop spans 14 amino acids. J was trimmed by 3 bases and V by 8 bases; bases with no gene match: 9. Germline V gives CDR1 GTSNPN, CDR2 SVGIG (reference sequence). DNA for the CDR3: TGTGCCAGCAACAGGGGGGAAGTTGGAAACACCATATATTTT. Encoded protein: CASNRGEVGNTIYF.

V usage is TRBV6-1 and J usage is TRBJ1-1, with no clear D. This CDR3 has 13 residues. V was clipped by 6 bases and J by 8 bases, with 16 bases between them. Germline CDR1 reads MNHNS; CDR2 reads SASEGT. CDR3 sequence (DNA): TGTGCCAGCAGATCGAGGACCCCTGCGGAAGCTTTCTTT. Protein product: CASRSRTPAEAFF.

V and J are TRBV30 and TRBJ2-7, with 7 positions matching TRBD1. Germline CDR1 GTSNPN, CDR2 SVGIG (reference sequence). This CDR3 comprises 14 residues. The trim removed 6 bases at V and 0 bases at J, leaving 8 bases unmatched. The CDR3 here is CACRNRGSSYEQYF. The CDR3 DNA is TGTGCCTGTAGAAACAGGGGTAGCTCCTACGAGCAGTACTTC.

This rearrangement joins TRBV4-1 to TRBJ2-1; 14 bases fit TRBD2. The CDR3 is 15 residues long. V was clipped by 4 bases and J by 6 bases; unmatched bases: 2. The germline CDR1 and CDR2 sequences are MGHRA and YSYEKL. The CDR3 here is CASSRGLAGGNEQFF. The DNA of the CDR3 is TGCGCCAGCAGCCGAGGACTAGCGGGGGGCAATGAGCAGTTCTTC.

This chain connects TRBV10-2 to TRBJ1-4; TRBD1 might be the D (6 bases). Between the trimmed V and J ends, which lost 4 bases and 4 bases, there was a span of 13 bases. This CDR3 is 15 amino acids long. Germline-derived CDR1 and CDR2 are WSHSY and SAAADI. CDR3 coding DNA: TGCGCCAGCAGTGCCAGGACAGTATATAATGAAAAACTGTTTTTT. Residues: CASSARTVYNEKLFF.

This clone came up once. J is TRBJ2-1 and V is TRBV14; 8 bases fit TRBD2. The CDR3 has 17 residues. The V and J ends lost 0 bases and 3 bases, in that order; junction bases with no gene match: 7. Germline V gene data show CDR1 as SGHDN and CDR2 as FVKESK. The CDR3 loop is CASSQDLTSEIYNEQFF. The CDR3 nucleotides are TGTGCCAGCAGCCAAGACTTGACTAGCGAGATCTACAATGAGCAGTTCTTC.

The chain carries TRBV4-2 and TRBJ2-5, with 8 bases that match TRBD2. The junction had 4 bases not matched to a gene; V was cut back by 2 bases and J by 2 bases. Germline lookup yields CDR1 LGHNA and CDR2 YNFKEQ. CDR3 length equals 15 residues. Here the CDR3 DNA reads TGTGCCAGCAGCCAAATCGAGCGGGAGCAAGAGACCCAGTACTTC. Translating gives CASSQIEREQETQYF.

The rearrangement links TRBV11-2 to TRBJ2-7, with D perhaps matching TRBD1 (6 bases). The germline V and J ends were trimmed by 2 bases and 4 bases, with 9 bases remaining between them. Per the germline V gene, CDR1 is SGHAT and CDR2 is FQNNGV. The CDR3 totals 13 residues. CDR3 residues: CASSLYREYEQYF. CDR3 sequence (DNA): TGTGCCAGCAGCTTATACAGGGAATACGAGCAGTACTTC.

Here the CDR3 DNA reads TGTGCCAGCAGCCAGGGGGAGGTCTCCTACAATGAGCAGTTCTTC. Protein sequence: CASSQGEVSYNEQFF. The genes are TRBV4-2 and TRBJ2-1; D possibly corresponds to TRBD2 (6 bases). CDR1 and CDR2 (germline): LGHNA, YNFKEQ. The CDR3 runs 15 residues. V was clipped by 3 bases and J by 0 bases, with 9 bases between them.

The chain links TRBV15 to TRBJ1-1, with D unclear. V was shortened by 5 bases and J by 1 base, with 8 bases between the two germline ends. CDR1 is LNHNV, CDR2 YYDKDF, per germline (reference sequence). The CDR3 contains 13 residues. CDR3 DNA: TGTGCCACCAGCTCTCGTGCGAACACTGAAGCTTTCTTT. It specifies CATSSRANTEAFF.

The V gene is TRBV18, the J gene TRBJ1-2; D gene ambiguous. Germline-derived CDR1 and CDR2 are KGHSH and LQKENI. Trimming removed 2 bases at V and 0 bases at J, with 7 bases between. The CDR3 consists of 14 residues. The CDR3 is CASSPKVSNYGYTF. In nucleotides, the CDR3 is TGTGCCAGCTCACCAAAGGTCTCTAACTATGGCTACACCTTC.

The rearrangement joins TRBV10-1 to TRBJ2-1, with 7 nucleotides matching TRBD2. CDR3 length: 16 residues. Germline V CDR1 and CDR2: WNHNN, SYGVQD (reference sequence). The ends lost 3 bases at V and 1 base at J; junction bases unmatched: 6. The CDR3 bases are TGCGCCAGCAGTGACCCAGCCGGGGGGTCCTACAATGAGCAGTTCTTC. This gives the protein CASSDPAGGSYNEQFF.